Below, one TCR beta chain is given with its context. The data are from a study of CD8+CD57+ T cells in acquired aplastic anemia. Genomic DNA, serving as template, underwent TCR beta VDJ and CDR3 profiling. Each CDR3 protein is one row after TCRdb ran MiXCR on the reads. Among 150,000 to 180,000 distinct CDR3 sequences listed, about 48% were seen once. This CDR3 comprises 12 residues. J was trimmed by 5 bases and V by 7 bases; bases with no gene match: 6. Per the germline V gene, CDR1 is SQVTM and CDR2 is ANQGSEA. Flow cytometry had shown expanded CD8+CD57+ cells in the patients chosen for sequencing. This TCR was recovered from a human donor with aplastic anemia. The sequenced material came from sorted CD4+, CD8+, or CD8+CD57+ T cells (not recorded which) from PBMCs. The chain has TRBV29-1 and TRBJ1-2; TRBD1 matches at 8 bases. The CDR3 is CSDRTGRYGYTF. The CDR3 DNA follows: TGCAGCGATCGGACAGGGAGGTATGGCTACACCTTC. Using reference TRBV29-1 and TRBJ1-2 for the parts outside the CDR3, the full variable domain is SAVISQKPSRDICQRGTSLTIQCQVDSQVTMMFWYRQQPGQSLTLIATANQGSEATYESGFVIDKFPISRPNLTFSTLTVSNMSPEDSSIYLCSDRTGRYGYTFGSGTRLTVV.